Following are 26 T cell receptor beta chains from one sample sequenced in a study of T cell repertoires in cytomegalovirus infection (dated by TCRdb to about 2019). The instrument was an Illumina HiSeq 1500. TCRdb redid the processing of the public reads, applying fastp at Q25 and MiXCR, and retained in-frame beta chains. CDR3 protein duplicates are merged, each entry listing the most common genes and DNA. The sample profile shows about 490,000 distinct CDR3 sequences; about 11% of them were found once. Roughly a tenth of the sample is held by the ten biggest clonotypes. The specimen sequenced was PBMCs. The receptors originated from a human donor in good health (CMV status not recorded). Some clones in this sample may be carry-over from other donors' samples.

The chain employs TRBV7-9 and TRBJ2-5; no firm D call. Germline CDR1 reads SEHNR; CDR2 reads FQNEAQ (reference sequence). This CDR3 has 15 residues. V lost 4 bases to trimming and J lost 5 bases, with 17 bases between them. Written as DNA, the CDR3 is TGTGCCAGCAGCTGGGAACCTACGCGGCGGGAGACCCAGTACTTC. Its translation is CASSWEPTRRETQYF.

This clonotype showed up many times. Mismatch with germline at one junction end may stem from a read error. The genes are TRBV20-1 and TRBJ2-1; TRBD1 or TRBD2 may be the D gene (5 bases each). CDR3 length: 12 amino acids. Germline V gene lookup returns CDR1 DFQATT and CDR2 SNEGSKA (reference sequence). The CDR3 DNA reads TGCAGTGCTAGAGATCAGGGACCGAGCGAGGTCTTC. Translated, it gives CSARDQGPSEVF.

This clonotype was counted many times. The V and J genes are TRBV30 and TRBJ1-5; D ambiguous. The germline V gene encodes CDR1 GTSNPN and CDR2 SVGIG (reference sequence). The length of the CDR3 is 14 residues. Trimming took 3 bases from V and 3 from J, leaving 12 bases between them. CDR3 in DNA: TGTGCCTGGAGGGACTCGGGTCTCAATCAGCCCCAGCATTTT. This codes for CAWRDSGLNQPQHF.

CDR3 region: CASSPTGTRQETQYF. CDR3 nucleotide sequence: TGTGCCAGCAGCCCCACCGGGACACGTCAAGAGACCCAGTACTTC. The rearrangement joins TRBV7-3 to TRBJ2-5, with D maybe TRBD1 (6 bases). Germline V gives CDR1 SGHTA, CDR2 FQGTGA. Deletions cut 5 bases from V and 2 bases from J, with 15 bases between. CDR3 length: 15 residues.

This clonotype came up many times. The chain carries TRBV7-2 and TRBJ2-4; D is perhaps TRBD2 (7 bases). The germline V gene encodes CDR1 SGHTA and CDR2 FQGNSA. The CDR3 is 17 residues long. Deletions cut 7 bases from V and 1 base from J, with 20 bases between. The CDR3 reads CASKGGGAGVAKNIQYF. In nucleotides, the CDR3 is TGTGCCAGCAAAGGGGGGGGGGCCGGGGTGGCCAAAAACATTCAGTACTTC.

This clonotype was picked up many times. CDR3 nucleotides: TGTGCCAGCAGCTTGGGACAGGGGGCCTATGGCTACACCTTC. It translates to CASSLGQGAYGYTF. The chain uses TRBV12-3 or TRBV12-4 and TRBJ1-2, with 12 bases lining up with TRBD1. The junction had 3 bases not matched to a gene; V was cut back by 6 bases and J by 4 bases. The CDR3 sequence is 14 residues long.

The chain joins TRBV15 to TRBJ1-1; no definite D call. The CDR3 runs 12 residues. The germline gives CDR1 LNHNV, CDR2 YYDKDF (reference sequence). The germline V and J ends were trimmed by 0 bases and 5 bases, with 4 bases remaining between them. Written as DNA, the CDR3 is TGTGCCACCAGCAGAGATGGAACTGAAGCTTTCTTT. Its translation is CATSRDGTEAFF.

This clonotype was seen at least ten times. This chain connects TRBV10-3 to TRBJ2-2, with a possible D match to TRBD1 (5 bases). V lost 8 bases and J lost 5, with 21 bases in between. CDR1 ENHRY and CDR2 SYGVKD come from the germline V gene. This CDR3 contains 16 residues. The CDR3 nucleotides read TGTGCCATCCGAAGGGGTGGCTTGACCGGGACCGGGGAGCTGTTTTTT. Translation: CAIRRGGLTGTGELFF.

This clonotype was counted a few times. The rearrangement joins TRBV20-1 to TRBJ1-3; a possible D gene is TRBD1 (5 bases). This CDR3 contains 16 residues. Trimming left V 0 bases short and J 0 bases short, with 12 bases between. The germline V gene has CDR1 DFQATT and CDR2 SNEGSKA (reference sequence). The CDR3 spells CSARDQRGNSGNTIYF. CDR3 nucleotide sequence: TGCAGTGCTAGAGATCAACGGGGCAACTCTGGAAACACCATATATTTT.

This clonotype has a handful of counts. The chain is built from TRBV19 and TRBJ2-1; TRBD1 aligns across 8 bases. The CDR3 has 13 amino acids. V lost 3 bases and J lost 10; bases outside the gene matches: 5. CDR1 and CDR2 (germline): LNHDA, SQIVND (reference sequence). The chain's CDR3 is CASSITRGLEQFF. The CDR3 bases are TGTGCCAGTAGTATCACCAGGGGGCTGGAGCAGTTCTTC.

This clonotype was detected a few times. The chain carries TRBV9 and TRBJ2-2; D is ambiguous. Between the trimmed V and J ends, which lost 0 bases and 8 bases, there was a span of 11 bases. Germline CDR1 is SGDLS and CDR2 is YYNGEE. This CDR3 spans 14 amino acids. The chain's CDR3 is CASSVEVTPGELFF. The DNA for the CDR3 is TGTGCCAGCAGCGTAGAGGTCACCCCAGGGGAGCTGTTTTTT.

Many counts were recorded for this clonotype. V gene TRBV20-1 combines with J gene TRBJ2-1; 12 bases map to TRBD2. The germline gives CDR1 DFQATT, CDR2 SNEGSKA (reference sequence). The CDR3 is made up of 15 amino acids. V was pared by 5 bases and J by 6 bases, with 8 bases of the junction left unmatched. CDR3 DNA: TGCAGTGCTCTACCGACTAGCGGGAGAGGCAATGAGCAGTTCTTC. Amino acids: CSALPTSGRGNEQFF.

J is TRBJ1-2 and V is TRBV2, with a possible D match to TRBD1 (5 bases). Trimming cost V 9 bases and J 6 bases, with 14 bases left between them. The length of the CDR3 is 12 residues. The V gene's germline CDR1 is SNHLY and CDR2 FYNNEI. The CDR3 here is CARRSRVDGYTF. The CDR3 nucleotides are TGTGCCAGGAGAAGCAGGGTCGATGGCTACACCTTC.

The chain couples TRBV6-2 or TRBV6-3 to TRBJ1-1; no clear D gene. Per germline, CDR1 MNHEY and CDR2 SVGEGT. V lost 10 bases to trimming and J lost 4 bases, with 16 bases between them. The CDR3 runs 13 residues. CDR3 sequence (DNA): TGTGCCACCACTCCCCGTAGGGCCACTGAAGCTTTCTTT. This sequence encodes CATTPRRATEAFF.

This clonotype was found many times. The V and J genes are TRBV27 and TRBJ1-2, with 7 nucleotides matching TRBD1. Looked up from germline, CDR1 is MNHEY and CDR2 is SMNVEV (reference sequence). V lost 3 bases, J lost 5 bases, and 6 bases stayed unmatched. The CDR3 contains 14 residues. Here the CDR3 DNA reads TGTGCCAGCAGTTTCGAAGGGGGCTGGTATGGCTACACCTTC. This gives the protein CASSFEGGWYGYTF.

This clonotype was detected ten times or more. The rearrangement uses TRBV27 and TRBJ2-3, with 8 nucleotides matching TRBD2. Germline V gene lookup returns CDR1 MNHEY and CDR2 SMNVEV (reference sequence). Unmatched junction bases numbered 7, after V lost 8 bases and J lost 0 bases. This CDR3 has 15 residues. The CDR3 coding sequence is TGTGCCAGCGGCCGGGGGGGGGGTAGCACAGATACGCAGTATTTT. It is translated as CASGRGGGSTDTQYF.

This clonotype has a count of ten or more. The chain is built from TRBV10-3 and TRBJ2-6; D ambiguous. The CDR3 length is 15 residues. The germline gives CDR1 ENHRY, CDR2 SYGVKD. Trimming stripped 3 bases from V and 0 bases from J, with 6 bases between. The CDR3 is CAISESDSGANVLTF. CDR3 DNA sequence: TGTGCCATCAGTGAATCAGACTCTGGGGCCAACGTCCTGACTTTC.

This clonotype was picked up many times. The chain recombines TRBV7-8 with TRBJ1-2; D unresolved. Trimming removed 2 bases from V and 2 bases from J, with 9 bases in between. The CDR3 sequence is 14 residues long. Germline V gene sequence: CDR1 SGHVS, CDR2 FQNEAQ. The CDR3, as DNA: TGTGCCAGCAGCTTACTCCGGACCAACTATGGCTACACCTTC. It is translated as CASSLLRTNYGYTF. The whole variable domain, remainder taken from reference TRBV7-8 and TRBJ1-2, is GAGVSQSPRYKVAKRGQDVALRCDPISGHVSLFWYQQALGQGPEFLTYFQNEAQLDKSGLPSDRFFAERPEGSVSTLKIQRTQQEDSAVYLCASSLLRTNYGYTFGSGTRLTVV.

The rearrangement joins TRBV20-1 to TRBJ2-1, with a weak D call TRBD1 (6 bases). The germline gives CDR1 DFQATT, CDR2 SNEGSKA (reference sequence). Deletions cut 5 bases from V and 8 bases from J, with 22 bases between. This CDR3 spans 15 amino acids. Here the CDR3 reads CSAYPPLTGYHEQFF. CDR3 nucleotides: TGCAGTGCTTACCCCCCACTTACAGGGTACCATGAGCAGTTCTTC.

This clonotype was recorded at least ten times. This chain joins TRBV11-2 and TRBJ2-3; D gene unclear. Trimming pared 2 bases from V and 2 bases from J, leaving 11 bases between. Germline V gene lookup returns CDR1 SGHAT and CDR2 FQNNGV. This CDR3 has 15 amino acids. This chain's CDR3 is CASSLSPTFTDTQYF. CDR3 sequence (DNA): TGTGCCAGCAGCTTATCACCAACATTCACAGATACGCAGTATTTT. The full variable domain, rest sourced from reference TRBV11-2 and TRBJ2-3, is EAGVAQSPRYKIIEKRQSVAFWCNPISGHATLYWYQQILGQGPKLLIQFQNNGVVDDSQLPKDRFSAERLKGVDSTLKIQPAKLEDSAVYLCASSLSPTFTDTQYFGPGTRLTVL.

This clonotype was counted at least ten times. The chain employs TRBV6-1 and TRBJ1-1, with TRBD1 as a possible D gene (6 bases). The CDR3 has 13 amino acids. The V gene's germline CDR1 is MNHNS and CDR2 SASEGT. With 5 bases removed from V and 10 bases from J, the gap between germline ends came to 17 bases. CDR3 bases: TGTGCCAGCAGTCGGAACAGGGAGGGCCGAGCTTTCTTT. Amino acids: CASSRNREGRAFF.

Ten or more counts support this clonotype. The chain carries TRBV7-9 and TRBJ2-7, with 8 bases aligning to TRBD1. V lost 6 bases, J lost 5 bases, and 9 bases stayed unmatched. The CDR3 is 14 residues long. From germline, CDR1 is SEHNR and CDR2 FQNEAQ (reference sequence). In DNA form, the CDR3 reads TGTGCCAGCAGTTCCAACAGGGGGGTTCACGAGCAGTACTTC. Its translation: CASSSNRGVHEQYF.

This rearrangement joins TRBV20-1 to TRBJ1-1; no clear D. The V gene's germline CDR1 is DFQATT and CDR2 SNEGSKA (reference sequence). CDR3 length: 15 residues. V was cut by 3 bases and J by 0 bases, with 14 bases left in between. CDR3 region: CSARVPSALNTEAFF. The DNA for the CDR3 is TGCAGTGCTAGGGTCCCGTCTGCTTTGAACACTGAAGCTTTCTTT.

There are a few counts of this clonotype. V gene TRBV3-1 combines with J gene TRBJ1-1; D gene unclear. The CDR3 sequence is 14 residues long. CDR1 and CDR2 (germline): LGHDT, YNNKEL (reference sequence). Trimming took 0 bases from V and 5 from J, leaving 10 bases between them. The CDR3 reads CASSQDIRRTEAFF. CDR3 in DNA: TGTGCCAGCAGCCAAGATATAAGAAGAACTGAAGCTTTCTTT. Looking up the rest from reference TRBV3-1 and TRBJ1-1 gives the full variable domain: DTAVSQTPKYLVTQMGNDKSIKCEQNLGHDTMYWYKQDSKKFLKIMFSYNNKELIINETVPNRFSPKSPDKAHLNLHINSLELGDSAVYFCASSQDIRRTEAFFGQGTRLTVV.

J is TRBJ1-6 and V is TRBV7-3; 8 bases match TRBD1. V lost 5 bases, J lost 7 bases, and 4 bases stayed unmatched. CDR3 size: 14 residues. CDR1 and CDR2 (germline): SGHTA, FQGTGA. DNA of the CDR3: TGTGCCAGCAGCGTCGGGACAGGCAATTCACCCCTCCACTTT. Amino acid sequence: CASSVGTGNSPLHF.

The V call is TRBV5-4, the J call TRBJ1-4; D is possibly TRBD1 (5 bases). V lost 7 bases to trimming and J lost 3 bases, with 7 bases between them. The germline V gene has CDR1 SGHNT and CDR2 YYREEE (reference sequence). This CDR3 spans 12 amino acids. CDR3 in DNA: TGTGCCAGCCAAGGGGCTAATGAAAAACTGTTTTTT. Amino acid sequence: CASQGANEKLFF.